A selection of T cell receptor beta chains follows, all from one sample in a study of blood T cell repertoires in COVID-19. This table comes from immunoSEQ multiplex PCR, and its TCRdb copy is limited to in-frame clones, with some not included. The sample lists 350,000 or so clones, roughly 89% occurring once. The source material was peripheral blood. These receptors all come from a woman aged 55-75 years with COVID-19, enrolled during active disease. Each CDR3 is given with its conserved first and last residue. D genes are given only for firm matches. Not all rows give a size; the values are once, few, many and, for expanded clones, a class.

D gene,V gene,clone size,J gene,CDR3 DNA,CDR3 protein
.,TRBV5-5,.,TRBJ1-2,TGTGCCAGCAGCTTATCCAGGGGCTATGGCTACACCTTC,CASSLSRGYGYTF
.,TRBV7-8,.,TRBJ2-4,TGTGCCAGCAGCTCCACGACTCGGTTAACCAAAAACATTCAGTACTTC,CASSSTTRLTKNIQYF
TRBD1,TRBV9,once,TRBJ1-2,TGTGCCAGCACCCCGACAGGGACCTATGGCTACACCTTC,CASTPTGTYGYTF
TRBD1,TRBV28,.,TRBJ1-1,TGTGCCAGCAGTCGCCCGCCGGGAGGGGGCGGAACTGAAGCTTTCTTT,CASSRPPGGGGTEAFF
TRBD2,TRBV18,.,TRBJ2-7,TGTGCCAGCTCACCCCCGGGACTATTCTACGAGCAGTACTTC,CASSPPGLFYEQYF
TRBD2,TRBV5-1,.,TRBJ2-7,TGCGCCAGCAGCTTGGCCTGGGGGGCGGGGGGGGAGCAGTACTTC,CASSLAWGAGGEQYF
TRBD1,TRBV2,.,TRBJ1-1,TGTGCCAGCAGTGAAAGGGACAGGGCGCGGAACACTGAAGCTTTCTTT,CASSERDRARNTEAFF
.,TRBV6-1,few,TRBJ1-5,TGTGCCAGCAGTGACGATACAGGGATTGGTCAGCCCCAGCATTTT,CASSDDTGIGQPQHF
.,TRBV11-2,.,TRBJ2-7,TGTGCCAGCAGCTTAGTTCTGGCCTCCTACGAGCAGTACTTC,CASSLVLASYEQYF
TRBD1,TRBV28,.,TRBJ2-1,TGTGCCAGCCGCCGACAGGGGGCAGGTGAGCAGTTCTTC,CASRRQGAGEQFF
TRBD1,TRBV2,.,TRBJ1-2,TGTGCCAGTGGGACAGGGGCTAACTATGGCTACACCTTC,CASGTGANYGYTF
TRBD1,TRBV5-4,.,TRBJ2-5,TGTGCCAGCAGCAGAAACCGGGACAGATCAGGAGAGACCCAGTACTTC,CASSRNRDRSGETQYF
.,TRBV2,.,TRBJ1-2,TGTGCCAGCAGTGACAGGGATCGCTATGGCTACACCTTC,CASSDRDRYGYTF
.,TRBV11-1,.,TRBJ2-1,TGTGCCAGCAGCTTACAGGGGTTTAGCTCCTACAATGAGCAGTTCTTC,CASSLQGFSSYNEQFF
.,TRBV5-8,.,TRBJ1-2,TGTGCCAGCAGCTTGCAGGGGCTGGGCGGCTACACCTTC,CASSLQGLGGYTF
TRBD1,TRBV28,.,TRBJ1-4,TGTGCCAGTCTCCCGGGACAGAATGTAGCGACTAATGAAAAACTGTTTTTT,CASLPGQNVATNEKLFF
TRBD1,TRBV19,.,TRBJ1-5,TGTGCCAGTAGTCCGGACAGGGGGGTTAGCAATCAGCCCCAGCATTTT,CASSPDRGVSNQPQHF
TRBD1,TRBV5-6,.,TRBJ1-2,TGTGCCAGCAGCTATCTACAGGGGGCGCGGACTGGCTACACCTTC,CASSYLQGARTGYTF
TRBD1,TRBV5-1,.,TRBJ2-7,TGCGCCAGCAGCTTGACAGGGGGCAGATACGAGCAGTACTTC,CASSLTGGRYEQYF